The source of this T cell receptor (beta chain) is a study of PD-L1 blockade in urothelial cancer. Study information: Blood analysis occurred 3 weeks (second dose) and 6 weeks after treatment start.

Patients' cancers were locally advanced or metastatic urothelial carcinomas. Peripheral blood mononuclear cells were collected from every patient before and during treatment, yielding between 1 and 8 samples per patient. Profiling relied on immunoSEQ multiplex PCR, and the TCRdb table lists in-frame clones only, not all of them. The sample yields more than 70,000 clones, approximately 91% seen once. The CDR3 sequence is 16 residues long. Deletions cut 5 bases from V and 0 bases from J, with 14 bases between. CDR1 and CDR2 (germline): SEHNR, FQNEAQ (reference sequence). The chain has TRBV7-9 and TRBJ1-5; a possible D gene is TRBD1 (6 bases). The TCR comes from a man in his sixties with urothelial cancer. The specimen was PBMCs, collected around atezolizumab (anti-PD-L1) treatment. The CDR3 sequence is CASSHRTGNSNQPQHF. The CDR3 DNA sequence: TGTGCCAGCAGCCATCGAACAGGGAATAGCAATCAGCCCCAGCATTTT.